A single sample is the source of the 2 T cell receptor beta chains below, sequenced in a study of blood T cell repertoires in COVID-19. TCRdb keeps only in-frame clones here, not all; method: immunoSEQ multiplex PCR. Of 30,000 to 35,000 clones listed, about 91% were seen once; the top ten hold 25% to 35%. The sample was peripheral blood. These receptors originate from a man older than 75 with acute or convalescent COVID-19.

The chain joins TRBV6-4 to TRBJ2-7, with 7 bases matching TRBD2. The length of the CDR3 is 17 residues. The germline gives CDR1 MRHNA, CDR2 SNTAGT. Trimming cost V 3 bases and J 0 bases; bases outside gene matches: 11. CDR3 DNA: TGTGCCAGCAGTGAGTCGAGGACTAGGCTGAGCTCCTACGAGCAGTACTTC. Translation gives CASSESRTRLSSYEQYF.

V and J are TRBV28 and TRBJ1-1, with 9 bases matching TRBD1. The CDR3 consists of 13 residues. Germline V CDR1 and CDR2: MDHEN, SYDVKM. The junction had 2 bases not matched to a gene; V was cut back by 4 bases and J by 5 bases. CDR3 nucleotide sequence: TGTGCCAGCAGTTACGGACAGGGGACTGAAGCTTTCTTT. This sequence encodes CASSYGQGTEAFF.